This T cell receptor beta chain was captured by sequencing in a study of CD8 T cells in ankylosing spondylitis. There are many counts of this clonotype. The authors made TCR beta libraries by quantitative 5'-RACE with molecular barcodes. Each CDR3 protein is one row after TCRdb ran MiXCR on the 5' RACE reads. This sample carries approximately 42,000 distinct CDR3 sequences, just under 4% of them seen once, and the ten largest clones take 4%. The CDR3 is 16 amino acids. Trimming cost V 0 bases and J 4 bases; bases outside gene matches: 5. The germline gives CDR1 SGDLS, CDR2 YYNGEE. Sequences were obtained from blood, either unsorted or a sorted T cell fraction (not recorded which). The receptor was isolated from a female donor with ankylosing spondylitis or in good health (not recorded which). This chain uses TRBV9 with TRBJ2-3, with 10 bases that match TRBD2. CDR3 nucleotides: TGTGCCAGCAGCGTAGTAGCGGGGGGCGTCTCAGATACGCAGTATTTT. Translated, it gives CASSVVAGGVSDTQYF.